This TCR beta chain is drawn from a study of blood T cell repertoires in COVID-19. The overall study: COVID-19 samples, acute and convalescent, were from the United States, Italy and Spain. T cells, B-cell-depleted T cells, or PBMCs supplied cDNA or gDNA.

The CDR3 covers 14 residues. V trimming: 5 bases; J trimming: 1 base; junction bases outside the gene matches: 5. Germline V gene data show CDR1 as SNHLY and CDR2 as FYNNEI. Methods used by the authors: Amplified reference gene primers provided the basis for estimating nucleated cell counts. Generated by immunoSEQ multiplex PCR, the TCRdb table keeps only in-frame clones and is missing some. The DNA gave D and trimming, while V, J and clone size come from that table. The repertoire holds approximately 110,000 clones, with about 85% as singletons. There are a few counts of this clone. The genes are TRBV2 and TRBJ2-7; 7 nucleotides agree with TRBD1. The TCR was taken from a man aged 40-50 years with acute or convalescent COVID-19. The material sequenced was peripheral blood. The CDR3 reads CASSSDRRSYEQYF. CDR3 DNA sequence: TGTGCCAGCAGTTCGGACAGGCGATCCTACGAGCAGTACTTC.